This T cell receptor beta chain came from a study of CXCR3-negative and CXCR3-positive naive CD8 T cells. Concerning this clonotype itself: Its antigen is not identified.

Preparation of TRB cDNA libraries relied on 5' RACE carrying UMI labels. TCRdb re-called the 5' RACE reads and catalogs CDR3 proteins one per entry, DNA excluded. Here the sample table reports 150,000 or so distinct CDR3 sequences. Whole-study results and caveats: Naive CXCR3-positive and CXCR3-negative cells shared similar TRBV-TRBJ usage, unlike memory cells. Both of the naive subsets showed about the same high diversity, but memory CD8+ cells had much less. After cryopreservation, expression of CXCR3 was partially reduced, and most assays were run with fresh PBMCs. Naive cells with CXCR3 showed TRB CDR3s that were more hydrophobic than those in CXCR3-negative naive cells.

The length of the CDR3 is 14 residues. Germline lookup yields CDR1 PRHDT and CDR2 FYEKMQ (reference sequence). Triplicate sorting captured hundreds of thousands of cells each from every CD8+ T cell subset. The J gene is TRBJ2-6, the V gene TRBV13; the TCRdb D gene call, TRBD2, has no DNA to confirm it. This receptor was taken from a human donor in good health. Some clones in this sample may be carry-over from other donors' samples. Sequencing used naive CXCR3+ CD8+ T cells from blood. Subset of the sample: CD45RO-CCR7+CD27+CD95- naive CD8+ T cells expressing CXCR3 (TNR3+). CDR3 region: CASSVWAGANVLTF.